This entry features one TCR beta chain sequence. Its antigen is not identified. The data derive from a study of blood T cells in healthy people across ages. Study-level results: Unsorted PBMC material precluded a definitive naive versus antigen-experienced comparison.

The CDR3 totals 14 residues. The germline gives CDR1 DFQATT, CDR2 SNEGSKA (reference sequence). V lost 3 bases to trimming and J lost 0 bases, with 12 bases between them. The authors ran a second PCR of roughly 6 to 12 cycles using a sample-barcoded 5' primer and a J-beta primer mix. Tagging of each cDNA molecule was performed by a template-switch adaptor with 12 random nucleotides. TCRdb reprocessed the 5' RACE reads with MiXCR, giving one entry per CDR3 protein. The sample contains about 1.7 million distinct CDR3 sequences, under 30% of which appear only once. This TCR came from a woman in her 30s in good health. The sample consisted of blood. The chain links TRBV20-1 to TRBJ2-7, with D possibly TRBD2 on 6 matching bases. CDR3 nucleotide sequence: TGCAGTGCTAGTATAGCGGAAGTCTCCTACGAGCAGTACTTC. It encodes CSASIAEVSYEQYF.